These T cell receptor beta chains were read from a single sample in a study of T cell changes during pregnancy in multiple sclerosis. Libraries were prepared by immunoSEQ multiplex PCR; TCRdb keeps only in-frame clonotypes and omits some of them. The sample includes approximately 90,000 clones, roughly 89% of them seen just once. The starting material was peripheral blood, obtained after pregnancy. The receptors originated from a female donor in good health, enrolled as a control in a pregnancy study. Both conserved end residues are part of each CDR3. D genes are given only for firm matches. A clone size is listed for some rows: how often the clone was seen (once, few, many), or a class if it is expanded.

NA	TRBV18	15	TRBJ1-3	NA	CASSPVIVSGNTIYF	TGTGCCAGCTCACCAGTTATAGTATCTGGAAACACCATATATTTT
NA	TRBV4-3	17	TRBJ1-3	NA	CASSQDEAREAGSTIYF	TGCGCCAGCAGCCAAGATGAGGCCAGAGAGGCTGGAAGCACCATATATTTT
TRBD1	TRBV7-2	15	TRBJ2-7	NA	CASSSLGDRGLEQYF	TGTGCCAGCAGCTCCCTGGGGGACAGGGGCCTCGAGCAGTACTTC
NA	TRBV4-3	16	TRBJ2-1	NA	CASSQERWGTRNEQFF	TGCGCCAGCAGCCAAGAGAGGTGGGGGACACGCAATGAGCAGTTCTTC
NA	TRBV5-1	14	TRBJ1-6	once	CASSQTWNNSPLHF	TGCGCCAGCAGTCAGACATGGAATAATTCACCCCTCCACTTT
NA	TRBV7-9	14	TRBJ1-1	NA	CASSLRARGTEAFF	TGTGCCAGCAGCTTAAGGGCCAGGGGCACTGAAGCTTTCTTT
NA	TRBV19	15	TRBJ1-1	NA	CASSIHEGAGTEAFF	TGTGCCAGTAGTATCCACGAGGGCGCGGGCACTGAAGCTTTCTTT
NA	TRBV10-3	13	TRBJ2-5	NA	CAISTGEQETQYF	TGTGCCATCAGTACCGGGGAGCAAGAGACCCAGTACTTC
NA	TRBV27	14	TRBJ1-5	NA	CASSEQLSNQPQHF	TGTGCCAGCAGTGAACAGCTTAGCAATCAGCCCCAGCATTTT
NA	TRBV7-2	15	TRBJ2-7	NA	CASSLGWDTAYEQYF	TGTGCCAGCAGCTTAGGCTGGGACACCGCCTACGAGCAGTACTTC
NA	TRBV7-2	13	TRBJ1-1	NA	CASGASAGFEAFF	TGTGCCAGCGGCGCGAGCGCGGGATTTGAAGCTTTCTTT
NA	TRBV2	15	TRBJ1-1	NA	CASSETRQSGTEAFF	TGTGCCAGCAGTGAAACGAGACAATCCGGCACTGAAGCTTTCTTT
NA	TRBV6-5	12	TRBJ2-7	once	CASRAGSYEQYF	TGTGCCAGCCGCGCGGGGAGCTACGAGCAGTACTTC
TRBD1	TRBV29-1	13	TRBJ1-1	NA	CSARTGRNTEAFF	TGCAGCGCCAGGACAGGGCGAAACACTGAAGCTTTCTTT
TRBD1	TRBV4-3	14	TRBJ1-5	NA	CASSQRQGDQPQHF	TGCGCCAGCAGCCAACGACAGGGGGATCAGCCCCAGCATTTT
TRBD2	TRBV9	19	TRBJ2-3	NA	CASSVEGILPAGEPDTQYF	TGTGCCAGCAGCGTAGAAGGGATCCTACCAGCGGGGGAGCCAGATACGCAGTATTTT
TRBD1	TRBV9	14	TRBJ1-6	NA	CASNVQGANSPLHF	TGTGCCAGCAATGTACAGGGGGCGAATTCACCCCTCCACTTT
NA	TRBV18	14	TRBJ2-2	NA	CASSPGTNTGELFF	TGTGCCAGCTCACCCGGTACGAACACCGGGGAGCTGTTTTTT
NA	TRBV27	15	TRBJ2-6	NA	CASTVGGSGANVLTF	TGTGCCAGCACCGTCGGGGGTTCTGGGGCCAACGTCCTGACTTTC
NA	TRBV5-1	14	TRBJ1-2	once	CASSLVSQNYGYTF	TGCGCCAGCAGCTTGGTTAGCCAGAACTATGGCTACACCTTC
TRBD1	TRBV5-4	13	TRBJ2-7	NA	CASSRGQVYEQYF	TGTGCCAGCAGCCGGGGACAGGTCTACGAGCAGTACTTC
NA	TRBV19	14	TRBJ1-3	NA	CASRFGSSGNTIYF	TGTGCCAGTAGGTTCGGGTCCTCTGGAAACACCATATATTTT
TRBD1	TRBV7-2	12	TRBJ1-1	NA	CASSGDRVGAFF	TGTGCCAGCAGCGGGGACAGGGTTGGGGCTTTCTTT
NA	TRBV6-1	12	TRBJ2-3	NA	CASSEVSNTQYF	TGTGCCAGCAGTGAAGTGAGTAATACGCAGTATTTT
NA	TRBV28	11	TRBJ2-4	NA	CASSRGNIQYF	TGTGCCAGCAGTAGGGGAAACATTCAGTACTTC
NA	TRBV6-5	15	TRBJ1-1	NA	CASSYGSAGNSEAFF	TGTGCCAGCAGTTACGGGTCGGCAGGGAACTCTGAAGCTTTCTTT
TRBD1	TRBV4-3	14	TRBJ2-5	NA	CASSDRAHQETQYF	TGCGCCAGTTCGGACAGGGCTCACCAAGAGACCCAGTACTTC
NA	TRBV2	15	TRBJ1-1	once	CANTRDAGVNTEAFF	TGTGCCAACACTAGGGATGCGGGGGTGAACACTGAAGCTTTCTTT
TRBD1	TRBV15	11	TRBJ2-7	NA	CATGQGYEQYF	TGTGCCACCGGACAGGGATACGAGCAGTACTTC
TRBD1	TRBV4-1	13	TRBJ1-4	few	CASSQATDRDLFF	TGCGCCAGCAGCCAAGCTACTGACAGGGATCTGTTTTTT
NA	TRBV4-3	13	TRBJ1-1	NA	CASSQERGGEAFF	TGCGCCAGCAGCCAAGAGAGAGGCGGAGAAGCTTTCTTT
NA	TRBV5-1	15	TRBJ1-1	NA	CASSSPRGRNTEAFF	TGCGCCAGCAGCTCACCGCGGGGGAGGAACACTGAAGCTTTCTTT
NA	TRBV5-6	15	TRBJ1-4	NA	CASSHQEGFGEKLFF	TGTGCCAGCAGTCACCAGGAGGGATTCGGTGAAAAACTGTTTTTT
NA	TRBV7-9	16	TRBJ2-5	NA	CASSLGGTGPQETQYF	TGTGCCAGCAGCTTAGGGGGAACAGGGCCGCAAGAGACCCAGTACTTC
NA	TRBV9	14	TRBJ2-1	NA	CASSVGSSYNEQFF	TGTGCCAGCAGCGTAGGCAGCTCCTACAATGAGCAGTTCTTC
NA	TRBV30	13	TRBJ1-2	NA	CAWSEGTHTGYTF	TGTGCCTGGAGTGAGGGGACACACACTGGCTACACCTTC
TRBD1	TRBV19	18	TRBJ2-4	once	CASSIGTGKRIAKNIQYF	TGTGCCAGTAGTATAGGGACAGGGAAGAGGATAGCCAAAAACATTCAGTACTTC
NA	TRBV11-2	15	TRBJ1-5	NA	CASSLDRVGNQPQHF	TGTGCCAGCAGCTTAGACAGGGTGGGCAATCAGCCCCAGCATTTT
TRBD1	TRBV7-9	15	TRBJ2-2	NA	CASSTGQVYAGELFF	TGTGCCAGCAGCACGGGACAGGTTTATGCCGGGGAGCTGTTTTTT
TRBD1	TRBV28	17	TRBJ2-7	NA	CASSLFRGTGGLYEQYF	TGTGCCAGCAGTTTGTTTCGAGGGACAGGGGGTCTCTACGAGCAGTACTTC
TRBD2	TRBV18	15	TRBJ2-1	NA	CASSPRSGGVHEQFF	TGTGCCAGCTCACCACGTAGCGGGGGGGTACATGAGCAGTTCTTC
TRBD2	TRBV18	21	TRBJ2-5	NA	CASSPQWLAGGPVWGQETQYF	TGTGCCAGCTCACCACAGTGGCTAGCGGGGGGGCCAGTGTGGGGCCAAGAGACCCAGTACTTC
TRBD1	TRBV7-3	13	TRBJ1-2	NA	CASSLDQGVGYTF	TGTGCCAGCAGCTTAGACCAGGGGGTTGGCTACACCTTC
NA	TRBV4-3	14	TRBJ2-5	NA	CASSQEGARETQYF	TGCGCCAGCAGCCAAGAGGGGGCGCGTGAGACCCAGTACTTC
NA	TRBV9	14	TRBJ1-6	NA	CASSVPGQNSPLHF	TGTGCCAGCAGCGTACCGGGACAAAATTCACCCCTCCACTTT
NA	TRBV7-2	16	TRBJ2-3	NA	CASSSPGSPSTDTQYF	TGTGCCAGCAGCTCACCAGGCAGCCCTAGCACAGATACGCAGTATTTT
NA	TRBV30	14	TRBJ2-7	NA	CAWSAIGVSYEQYF	TGTGCCTGGAGTGCGATAGGGGTGAGCTACGAGCAGTACTTC
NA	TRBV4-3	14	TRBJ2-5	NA	CASAISGKGETQYF	TGCGCCAGCGCCATTAGCGGTAAAGGGGAGACCCAGTACTTC
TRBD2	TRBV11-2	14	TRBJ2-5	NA	CASSSSGGAETQYF	TGTGCCAGCAGCTCCAGCGGGGGGGCGGAGACCCAGTACTTC
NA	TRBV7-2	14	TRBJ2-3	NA	CASSLQGITDTQYF	TGTGCCAGCAGCTTACAGGGGATCACAGATACGCAGTATTTT
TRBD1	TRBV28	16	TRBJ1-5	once	CASSLGRLGGYQPQHF	TGTGCCAGCAGCCTGGGGCGGTTAGGGGGCTATCAGCCCCAGCATTTT
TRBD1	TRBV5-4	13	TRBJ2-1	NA	CASSPTGRDEQFF	TGTGCCAGCAGTCCGACAGGGCGCGATGAGCAGTTCTTC
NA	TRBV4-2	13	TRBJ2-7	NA	CASSLNGAYEQYF	TGTGCCAGCAGCCTTAACGGGGCCTACGAGCAGTACTTC
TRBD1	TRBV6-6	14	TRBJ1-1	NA	CASSYGGQGARAFF	TGTGCCAGCAGTTACGGGGGACAGGGGGCGAGAGCTTTCTTT